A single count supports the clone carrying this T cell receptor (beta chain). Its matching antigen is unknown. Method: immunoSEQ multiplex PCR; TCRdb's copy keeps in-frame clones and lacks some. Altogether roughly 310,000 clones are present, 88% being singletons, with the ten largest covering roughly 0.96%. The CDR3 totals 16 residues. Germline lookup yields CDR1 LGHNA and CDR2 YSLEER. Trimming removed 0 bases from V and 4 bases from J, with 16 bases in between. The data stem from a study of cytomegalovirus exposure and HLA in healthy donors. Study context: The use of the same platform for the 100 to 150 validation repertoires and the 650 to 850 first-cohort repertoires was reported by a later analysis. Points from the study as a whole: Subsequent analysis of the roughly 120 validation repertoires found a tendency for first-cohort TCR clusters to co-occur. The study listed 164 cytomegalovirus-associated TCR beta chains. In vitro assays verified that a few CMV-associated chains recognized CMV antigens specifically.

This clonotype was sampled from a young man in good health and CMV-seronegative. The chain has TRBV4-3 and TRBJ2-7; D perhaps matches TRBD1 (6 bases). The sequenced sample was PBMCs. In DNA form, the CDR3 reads TGCGCCAGCAGCCAAGACCCAACAGGGAACAGTTACGAGCAGTACTTC. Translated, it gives CASSQDPTGNSYEQYF.